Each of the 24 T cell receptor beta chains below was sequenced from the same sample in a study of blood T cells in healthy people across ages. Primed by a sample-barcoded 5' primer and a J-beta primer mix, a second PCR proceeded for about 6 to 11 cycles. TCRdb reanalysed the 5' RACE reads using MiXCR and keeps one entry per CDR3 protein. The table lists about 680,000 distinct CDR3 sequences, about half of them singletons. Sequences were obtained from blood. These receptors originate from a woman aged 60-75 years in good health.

The CDR3 DNA is TGTGCCAGCAGCCCAAATCCGGGGCCCCAAGAGACCCAGTACTTC. Translation: CASSPNPGPQETQYF. This rearrangement joins TRBV7-6 to TRBJ2-5; TRBD1 or TRBD2 may be the D gene (5 bases each). Germline-derived CDR1 and CDR2 are SGHVS and FNYEAQ. V was cut by 5 bases and J by 1 base, with 14 bases left in between. The CDR3 extends over 15 amino acids.

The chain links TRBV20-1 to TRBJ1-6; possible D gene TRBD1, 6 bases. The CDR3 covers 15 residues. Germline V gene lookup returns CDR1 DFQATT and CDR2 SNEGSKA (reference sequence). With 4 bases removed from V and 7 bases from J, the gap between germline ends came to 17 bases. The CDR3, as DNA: TGCAGTGCTATATTACAGGGTATAAAAAATTCACCCCTCCACTTT. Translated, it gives CSAILQGIKNSPLHF.

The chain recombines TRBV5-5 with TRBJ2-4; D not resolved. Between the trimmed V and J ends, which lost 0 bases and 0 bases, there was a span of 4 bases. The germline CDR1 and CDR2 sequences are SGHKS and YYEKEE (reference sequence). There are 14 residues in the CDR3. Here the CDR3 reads CASSLELAKNIQYF. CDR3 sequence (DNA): TGTGCCAGCAGCTTGGAACTAGCCAAAAACATTCAGTACTTC.

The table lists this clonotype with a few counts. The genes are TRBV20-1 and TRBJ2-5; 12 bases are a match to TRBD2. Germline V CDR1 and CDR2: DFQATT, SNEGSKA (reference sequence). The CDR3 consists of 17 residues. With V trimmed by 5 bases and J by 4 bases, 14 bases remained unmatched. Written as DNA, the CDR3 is TGCAGTGCTCGCCCGGCTAGCGGGAGGGCCCTCTTAGAGACCCAGTACTTC. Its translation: CSARPASGRALLETQYF.

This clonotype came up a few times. In nucleotides, the CDR3 is TGTGCCAGCAGTACCTCAGCGGGAGGAGCGACAGATACGCAGTATTTT. Protein: CASSTSAGGATDTQYF. The chain has TRBV25-1 and TRBJ2-3; 9 bases fit TRBD2. The ends lost 5 bases at V and 3 bases at J; junction bases unmatched: 9. Germline assignment: CDR1 MGHDK and CDR2 SYGVNS. This CDR3 has 16 amino acids.

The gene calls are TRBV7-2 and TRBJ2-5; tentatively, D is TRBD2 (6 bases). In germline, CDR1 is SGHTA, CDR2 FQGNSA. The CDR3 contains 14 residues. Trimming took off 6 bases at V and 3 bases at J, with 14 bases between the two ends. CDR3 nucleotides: TGTGCCAGCAGTTCTAGACCGGGGGAAGAGACCCAGTACTTC. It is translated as CASSSRPGEETQYF.

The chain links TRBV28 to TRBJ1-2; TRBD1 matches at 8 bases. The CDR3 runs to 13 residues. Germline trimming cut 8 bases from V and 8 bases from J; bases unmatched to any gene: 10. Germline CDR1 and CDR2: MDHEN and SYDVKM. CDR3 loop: CASAENRGNGYTF. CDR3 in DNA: TGTGCCAGCGCGGAGAACAGGGGGAACGGCTACACCTTC.

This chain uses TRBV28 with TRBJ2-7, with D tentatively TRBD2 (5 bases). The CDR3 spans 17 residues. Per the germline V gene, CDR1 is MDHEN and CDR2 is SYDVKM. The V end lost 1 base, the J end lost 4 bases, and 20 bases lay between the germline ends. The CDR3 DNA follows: TGTGCCAGCAGTTTATACCCTCGGTTAAGCCCGGGATACGAGCAGTACTTC. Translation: CASSLYPRLSPGYEQYF.

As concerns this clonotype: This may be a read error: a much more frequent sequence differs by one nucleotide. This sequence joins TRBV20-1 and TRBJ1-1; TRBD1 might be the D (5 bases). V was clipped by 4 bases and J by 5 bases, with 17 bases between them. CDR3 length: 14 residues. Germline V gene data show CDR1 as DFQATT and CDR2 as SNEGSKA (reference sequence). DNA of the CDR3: TGCAGTGCTATAGTCGCGGGGGGACGAACTGAAGCTTTCTTT. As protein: CSAIVAGGRTEAFF.

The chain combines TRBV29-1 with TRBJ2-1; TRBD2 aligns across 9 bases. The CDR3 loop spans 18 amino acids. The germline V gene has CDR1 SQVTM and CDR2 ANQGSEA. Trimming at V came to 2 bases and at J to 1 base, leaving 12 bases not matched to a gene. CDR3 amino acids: CSVERPSGVPKSYNEQFF. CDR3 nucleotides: TGCAGCGTTGAAAGGCCTAGCGGGGTCCCCAAGTCCTACAATGAGCAGTTCTTC.

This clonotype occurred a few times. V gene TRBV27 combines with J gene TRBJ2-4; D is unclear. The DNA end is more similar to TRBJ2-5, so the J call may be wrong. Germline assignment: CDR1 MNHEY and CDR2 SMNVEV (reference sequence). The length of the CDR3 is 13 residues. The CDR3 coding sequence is TGTGCCAGCAGCCCTGGGCTGTTCGGGACCCAGTACTTC. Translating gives CASSPGLFGTQYF.

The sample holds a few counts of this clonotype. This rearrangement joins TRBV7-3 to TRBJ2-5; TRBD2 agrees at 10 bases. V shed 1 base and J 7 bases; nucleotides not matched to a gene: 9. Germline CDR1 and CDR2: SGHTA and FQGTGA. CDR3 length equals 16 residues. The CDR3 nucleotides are TGTGCCAGCAGCTTAAGAGGGACTAGCGCCGGTGTGACCCAGTACTTC. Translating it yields CASSLRGTSAGVTQYF.

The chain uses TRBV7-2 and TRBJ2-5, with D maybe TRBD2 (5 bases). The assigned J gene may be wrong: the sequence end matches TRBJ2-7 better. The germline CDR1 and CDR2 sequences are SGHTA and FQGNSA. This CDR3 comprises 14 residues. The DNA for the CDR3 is TGTGCCAGCACACTTAAACCGGGGTCCGACGAGCAGTACTTC. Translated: CASTLKPGSDEQYF.

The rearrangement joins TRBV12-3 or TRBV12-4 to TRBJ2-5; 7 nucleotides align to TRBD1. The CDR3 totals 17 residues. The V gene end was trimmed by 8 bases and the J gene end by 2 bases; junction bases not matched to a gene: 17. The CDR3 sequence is CASQLRRQGGRQETQYF. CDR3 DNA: TGTGCCAGCCAATTACGACGACAGGGTGGGCGTCAAGAGACCCAGTACTTC.

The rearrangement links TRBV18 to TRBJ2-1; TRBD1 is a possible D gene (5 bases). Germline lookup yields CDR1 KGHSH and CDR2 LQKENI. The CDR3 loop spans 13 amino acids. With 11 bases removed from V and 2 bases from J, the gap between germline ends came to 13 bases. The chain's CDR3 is CADSPGPYNEQFF. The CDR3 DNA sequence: TGTGCCGACTCACCAGGGCCCTACAATGAGCAGTTCTTC. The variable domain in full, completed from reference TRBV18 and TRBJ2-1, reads NAGVMQNPRHLVRRRGQEARLRCSPMKGHSHVYWYRQLPEEGLKFMVYLQKENIIDESGMPKERFSAEFPKEGPSILRIQQVVRGDSAAYFCADSPGPYNEQFFGPGTRLTVL.

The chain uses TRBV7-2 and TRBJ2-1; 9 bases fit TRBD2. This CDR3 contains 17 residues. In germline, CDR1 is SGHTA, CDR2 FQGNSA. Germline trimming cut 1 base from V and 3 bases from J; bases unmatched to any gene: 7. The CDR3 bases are TGTGCCAGCAGCTTAGTAGGTAGCGGGAGCTTCTACAATGAGCAGTTCTTC. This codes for CASSLVGSGSFYNEQFF.

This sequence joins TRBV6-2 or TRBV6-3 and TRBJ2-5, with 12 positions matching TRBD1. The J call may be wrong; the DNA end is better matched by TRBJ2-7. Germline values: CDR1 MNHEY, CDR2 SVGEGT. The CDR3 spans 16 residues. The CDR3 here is CASSRSRGQGANEQYF. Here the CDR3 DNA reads TGTGCCAGCAGCCGTTCAAGGGGACAGGGGGCAAACGAGCAGTACTTC.

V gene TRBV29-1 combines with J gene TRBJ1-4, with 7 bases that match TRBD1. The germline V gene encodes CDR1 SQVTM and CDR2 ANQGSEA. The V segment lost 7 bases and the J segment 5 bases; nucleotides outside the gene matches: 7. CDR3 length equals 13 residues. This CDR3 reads CSGRDSRNEKLFF. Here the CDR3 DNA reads TGCAGCGGACGGGACAGCAGAAATGAAAAACTGTTTTTT.

CDR3 residues: CASSFWQGDNEQFF. CDR3 DNA: TGTGCCAGCAGTTTTTGGCAGGGCGACAATGAGCAGTTCTTC. The chain uses TRBV12-3 or TRBV12-4 and TRBJ2-1, with D possibly matching TRBD1 (5 bases). The V end was cut by 3 bases, the J end by 5 bases, with 11 bases between. CDR3 size: 14 residues.

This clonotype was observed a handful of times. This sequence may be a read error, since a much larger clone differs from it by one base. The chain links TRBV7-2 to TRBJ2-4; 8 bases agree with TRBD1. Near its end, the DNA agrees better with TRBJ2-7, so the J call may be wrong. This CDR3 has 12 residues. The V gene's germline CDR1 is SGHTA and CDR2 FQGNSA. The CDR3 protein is CASSPTGVEQYF. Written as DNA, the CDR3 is TGTGCCAGCAGCCCGACAGGGGTCGAGCAGTACTTC.

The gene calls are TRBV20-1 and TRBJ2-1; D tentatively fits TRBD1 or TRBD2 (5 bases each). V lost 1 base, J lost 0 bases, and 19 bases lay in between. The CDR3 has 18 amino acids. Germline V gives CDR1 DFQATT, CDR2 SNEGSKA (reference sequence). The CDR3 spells CSARALGFGGSSYNEQFF. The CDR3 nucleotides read TGCAGTGCTAGAGCCCTTGGATTTGGGGGTAGCTCCTACAATGAGCAGTTCTTC.

The CDR3 DNA reads as TGTGCCAGCAAGGGTAGCTGGGGAGAGCAGTACTTC. Its translation is CASKGSWGEQYF. V usage is TRBV2 and J usage is TRBJ2-7; no clear D. Germline V CDR1 and CDR2: SNHLY, FYNNEI. V shed 7 bases and J shed 7 bases, with 14 bases lying between them. The CDR3 extends over 12 amino acids.

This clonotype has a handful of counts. CDR3 amino acids: CASSPLAGGYEQYF. The DNA for the CDR3 is TGCGCCAGCAGCCCTTTGGCGGGAGGCTACGAGCAGTACTTC. The V call is TRBV5-1, the J call TRBJ2-7; 8 positions match TRBD2. Germline trimming cut 4 bases from V and 3 bases from J; bases unmatched to any gene: 6. Germline V CDR1 and CDR2: SGHRS, YFSETQ. The CDR3 is 14 residues long.

The CDR3 coding sequence is TGTGCCAGCAGCCAACTAGCGGGAGGAAACAATGAGCAGTTCTTC. Residues: CASSQLAGGNNEQFF. J is TRBJ2-1 and V is TRBV14, with 11 bases identical to TRBD2. Trimming cost V 2 bases and J 5 bases; bases outside gene matches: 2. Germline V gene data show CDR1 as SGHDN and CDR2 as FVKESK. CDR3 length equals 15 residues.